One and the same sample provided the 10 T cell receptor beta chains below, sequenced in a study of blood T cell repertoires in COVID-19. Sequencing used immunoSEQ multiplex PCR; TCRdb keeps in-frame clones, though not all of them. The sample carries approximately 75,000 clones, roughly 70% recorded once. Sequencing input: peripheral blood. These receptors were obtained from a human donor with acute or convalescent COVID-19. The donor label of this sample is uncertain.

Only one count was recorded for this clone. The V gene is TRBV19, the J gene TRBJ1-1; TRBD1 matches 11 bases. This CDR3 region has 14 residues. The germline V gene has CDR1 LNHDA and CDR2 SQIVND (reference sequence). V lost 2 bases and J lost 10; bases outside the gene matches: 6. The CDR3 loop reads CASSISGDRGIAFF. CDR3 coding DNA: TGTGCCAGTAGTATATCCGGGGACAGGGGGATAGCTTTCTTT.

CDR3 loop: CASTAGGTDTQYF. DNA for the CDR3: TGTGCCAGCACTGCGGGAGGCACAGATACGCAGTATTTT. V and J are TRBV28 and TRBJ2-3, with 7 bases that match TRBD2. This CDR3 is built from 13 residues. The V gene end was trimmed by 7 bases and the J gene end by 1 base; junction bases not matched to a gene: 2. CDR1 is MDHEN, CDR2 SYDVKM, per germline.

The chain combines TRBV4-1 with TRBJ1-2, with D tentatively TRBD1 (5 bases). Germline V gene sequence: CDR1 MGHRA, CDR2 YSYEKL. This CDR3 comprises 17 residues. Trimming removed 0 bases at V and 2 bases at J, with 16 bases between. The CDR3 region has the DNA TGCGCCAGCAGCCAAGAAACCCTCCGGGGGAGGAACTATGGCTACACCTTC. This codes for CASSQETLRGRNYGYTF.

This chain joins TRBV28 and TRBJ2-1, with TRBD2 matching 9 bases. The CDR3 has 16 amino acids. Trimming at V came to 6 bases and at J to 6 bases, leaving 12 bases not matched to a gene. Germline CDR1 reads MDHEN; CDR2 reads SYDVKM. The CDR3 sequence: CASSRPWGLAGNEQFF. The CDR3 DNA reads as TGTGCCAGCAGCCGACCTTGGGGACTAGCTGGCAATGAGCAGTTCTTC.

This sequence joins TRBV5-1 and TRBJ2-5; TRBD2 might be the D (6 bases). V lost 2 bases to trimming and J lost 5 bases, with 10 bases between them. The V gene's germline CDR1 is SGHRS and CDR2 YFSETQ. This CDR3 region has 13 residues. CDR3 DNA: TGCGCCAGCAGCTTCAGACTAGGGGAGACCCAGTACTTC. This gives the protein CASSFRLGETQYF. The whole variable domain, remainder taken from reference TRBV5-1 and TRBJ2-5, is KAGVTQTPRYLIKTRGQQVTLSCSPISGHRSVSWYQQTPGQGLQFLFEYFSETQRNKGNFPGRFSGRQFSNSRSEMNVSTLELGDSALYLCASSFRLGETQYFGPGTRLLVL.

The chain has TRBV4-1 and TRBJ2-1; TRBD2 matches 9 bases. This CDR3 has 17 residues. V was pared by 1 base and J by 4 bases, with 8 bases of the junction left unmatched. The germline CDR1 and CDR2 sequences are MGHRA and YSYEKL. The CDR3 spells CASSQVRLAEVYNEQFF. The CDR3 DNA reads as TGCGCCAGCAGCCAAGTCCGACTAGCGGAGGTATACAATGAGCAGTTCTTC.

V usage is TRBV5-5 and J usage is TRBJ2-1; 8 bases match TRBD1. Losses at the gene ends were 4 bases for V and 4 bases for J; bases not matched to a gene: 19. The CDR3 has 19 residues. The germline V gene encodes CDR1 SGHKS and CDR2 YYEKEE (reference sequence). CDR3 region: CASSPERGITGGRYNEQFF. The CDR3, as DNA: TGTGCCAGCAGCCCCGAAAGGGGGATTACAGGGGGGAGATACAATGAGCAGTTCTTC.

The chain joins TRBV30 to TRBJ2-1; perhaps TRBD2 as D (5 bases). V was clipped by 0 bases and J by 12 bases, with 9 bases between them. This CDR3 comprises 11 residues. CDR1 is GTSNPN and CDR2 is SVGIG in the germline V gene (reference sequence). The DNA of the CDR3 is TGTGCCTGGAGTGTACTCGGACTGCAGTTCTTC. This codes for CAWSVLGLQFF.

This chain links TRBV5-1 with TRBJ1-6; 7 bases match TRBD1. J gave up 4 bases and V 0 bases, and 4 bases lay outside the gene matches. Germline CDR1 reads SGHRS; CDR2 reads YFSETQ. This CDR3 comprises 16 residues. The DNA for the CDR3 is TGCGCCAGCAGCTTGGAGGCAGGGGGATATAATTCACCCCTCCACTTT. Protein: CASSLEAGGYNSPLHF.

V and J are TRBV7-9 and TRBJ2-3, with TRBD2 matching over 8 bases. This CDR3 spans 16 amino acids. With 3 bases clipped from V and 0 bases from J, the junction kept 5 bases outside the gene matches. The germline gives CDR1 SEHNR, CDR2 FQNEAQ (reference sequence). CDR3 in amino acids: CASSFGASGSTDTQYF. DNA for the CDR3: TGTGCCAGCAGCTTCGGGGCTAGCGGGAGCACAGATACGCAGTATTTT. Drawing the rest from reference TRBV7-9 and TRBJ2-3, the complete variable domain is DTGVSQNPRHKITKRGQNVTFRCDPISEHNRLYWYRQTLGQGPEFLTYFQNEAQLEKSRLLSDRFSAERPKGSFSTLEIQRTEQGDSAMYLCASSFGASGSTDTQYFGPGTRLTVL.